These T cell receptor beta chains were read from a single sample in a study of cytomegalovirus exposure and HLA in healthy donors. Using immunoSEQ multiplex PCR, the repertoire was profiled, and TCRdb retains in-frame clones only, with some absent. The repertoire holds 73,000 or so clones, with approximately 94% as singletons. The sequenced sample was PBMCs. The receptors shown here come from a woman between 18 and 30 years old in good health and CMV-seropositive. CDR3s include the opening cysteine and the closing phenylalanine or tryptophan.

TRBJ2-2	TRBV27	CASSFWTSGNTGELFF
TRBJ1-2	TRBV7-2	CASSSDFTGTGEGYTF
TRBJ1-1	TRBV19	CASSIPQDRAFF
TRBJ1-2	TRBV7-9	CASSSGQGNSYTF
TRBJ2-1	TRBV18	CASSPIGSSYNEQFF
TRBJ1-2	TRBV7-9	CASSSRNQGSSGYTF
TRBJ1-2	TRBV5-1	CASSPREPGYTF
TRBJ2-3	TRBV6-5	CASSLLSGGRDTQYF
TRBJ2-3	TRBV29-1	CSVERWGGTDTQYF
TRBJ1-2	TRBV6-5	CASRSNREGYGYTF
TRBJ1-1	TRBV19	CASGRLNTEAFF
TRBJ2-7	TRBV13	CASSDLGTGSYEQYF
TRBJ2-1	TRBV29-1	CSVPGLGSYNEQFF
TRBJ2-2	TRBV29-1	CSVDSGSGTGELFF
TRBJ2-1	TRBV9	CASSATRGNEQFF
TRBJ2-7	TRBV5-5	CASSAGVSYEQYF
TRBJ1-5	TRBV7-2	CASSLRTGGNQPQHF
TRBJ2-1	TRBV29-1	CSVVGTGRNEQFF
TRBJ2-7	TRBV7-8	CASTPGPQGGEQYF
TRBJ2-6	TRBV28	CASKGGGSGANVLTF
TRBJ2-7	TRBV28	CASSPGQYYEQYF
TRBJ2-7	TRBV29-1	CSVEGLADRGGHEQYF
TRBJ2-1	TRBV5-5	CASSLWPAANNEQFF
TRBJ2-5	TRBV5-1	CASSLGAGTSEETQYF
TRBJ1-1	TRBV19	CASTPTRTVEAFF
TRBJ2-7	TRBV6-6	CASSYAGHEQYF
TRBJ1-6	TRBV5-6	CASSAGGPTVRYNSPLHF
TRBJ1-1	TRBV2	CATVSGGENTEAFF
TRBJ1-2	TRBV29-1	CSVDQGGYGYTF
TRBJ1-4	TRBV28	CASSYTGTANEKLFF
TRBJ1-1	TRBV5-8	CASSTTENTEAFF
TRBJ2-1	TRBV25-1	CASSESSSQFF
TRBJ2-1	TRBV6-4	CASSEASGVGGEQFF
TRBJ2-5	TRBV7-8	CASSLRRRQETQYF
TRBJ1-6	TRBV6-6	CATQNPAGDSPLHF
TRBJ2-1	TRBV11-3	CASSLRGADEQFF
TRBJ2-1	TRBV19	CASSIGTNSYNEQFF
TRBJ2-2	TRBV7-2	CASSMGQGGATGELFF
TRBJ1-6	TRBV18	CASSPSRGSPLHF
TRBJ2-2	TRBV7-2	CASSSPSTRSGELFF
TRBJ2-1	TRBV5-1	CASSPSGSSYNEQFF
TRBJ2-5	TRBV9	CASSFRSGGAETQYF
TRBJ2-7	TRBV6-5	CASSKQGGFWNEQYF
TRBJ2-7	TRBV5-1	CASSLVVSPYEQYF
TRBJ2-3	TRBV5-6	CASSEAGGSTDTQYF
TRBJ2-7	TRBV18	CASSPGTGDEQYF
TRBJ2-5	TRBV29-1	CSVPLAGTQETQYF
TRBJ2-7	TRBV6-6	CASSPTGWGYEQYF